One and the same sample provided the 28 T cell receptor beta chains below, sequenced in a study of T cells after yellow fever vaccination. TCRdb recomputed calls from the 5' RACE reads with MiXCR, one row per CDR3 protein. This table holds roughly 120,000 distinct CDR3 sequences, 7.2% found once. Sequencing used CD4+ T cells sorted from PBMCs, obtained roughly seven weeks after the first yellow fever vaccination. The receptor set was obtained from a man aged 18-30 years who received the YFV17D yellow fever vaccine.

Many counts were recorded for this clonotype. V is TRBV4-3 and J is TRBJ2-3, with D possibly TRBD1 on 6 matching bases. There are 16 residues in the CDR3. CDR1 is LGHNA and CDR2 is YSLEER in the germline V gene. V was trimmed by 1 base and J by 1 base, leaving 12 bases between them. The CDR3 nucleotides are TGCGCCAGCAGCCAAGTAACAGGGCTAGGCACAGATACGCAGTATTTT. Translating gives CASSQVTGLGTDTQYF.

Many counts were recorded for this clonotype. The J gene is TRBJ2-2, the V gene TRBV29-1; the D gene is possibly TRBD2 (7 bases). The CDR3 runs to 14 residues. Trimming left V 6 bases short and J 2 bases short, with 13 bases between. Germline values: CDR1 SQVTM, CDR2 ANQGSEA. Written as DNA, the CDR3 is TGCAGCGTAACACGGGGGGCTAACACCGGGGAGCTGTTTTTT. Protein product: CSVTRGANTGELFF.

This rearrangement joins TRBV7-3 to TRBJ1-5, with a possible D match to TRBD1 (6 bases). This CDR3 has 13 residues. Germline assignment: CDR1 SGHTA and CDR2 FQGTGA. Trimming shortened V by 4 bases and J by 7 bases, and 11 bases separated the two germline ends. In DNA, the CDR3 is TGTGCCAGCAGCTCCCCTCAGGGGCAGCCCCAGCATTTT. Translated: CASSSPQGQPQHF.

This clonotype was found many times. This chain connects TRBV18 to TRBJ1-1, with TRBD1 matching over 10 bases. The CDR3 is made up of 14 amino acids. The V and J ends lost 3 bases and 4 bases, in that order; junction bases with no gene match: 2. Germline V CDR1 and CDR2: KGHSH, LQKENI. For the CDR3, the DNA is TGTGCCAGCTCACCGGGACAGGGGCCCACTGAAGCTTTCTTT. Amino acid sequence: CASSPGQGPTEAFF.

This clonotype was counted many times. The chain carries TRBV11-2 and TRBJ2-2; D may be TRBD2 (5 bases). Trimming shortened V by 3 bases and J by 5 bases, and 7 bases separated the two germline ends. Germline CDR1 reads SGHAT; CDR2 reads FQNNGV. The CDR3 contains 13 residues. The CDR3 loop reads CASSFTGTGELFF. Here the CDR3 DNA reads TGTGCCAGCAGCTTTACGGGGACCGGGGAGCTGTTTTTT.

This clonotype has ten or more counts. The chain links TRBV5-8 to TRBJ2-7; TRBD1 might be the D (5 bases). Trimming shortened V by 5 bases and J by 5 bases, and 11 bases separated the two germline ends. Germline-derived CDR1 and CDR2 are SGHTS and YDEGEE. The CDR3 runs to 12 residues. The CDR3, as DNA: TGTGCCAGCAGTCCGCAGGGCCACGAGCAGTACTTC. Translating gives CASSPQGHEQYF.

This clonotype was seen at least ten times. In DNA form, the CDR3 reads TGTGCCAGCAGAGCTTCCGGGACCTCCGATAGCTACACCTTC. Translating gives CASRASGTSDSYTF. The chain employs TRBV9 and TRBJ1-2; the D gene is possibly TRBD1 (5 bases). Germline values: CDR1 SGDLS, CDR2 YYNGEE. V was cut by 5 bases and J by 9 bases, with 20 bases left in between. This CDR3 is built from 14 residues.

This clonotype was counted at least ten times. The CDR3 here is CASSDGTGRYEQYV. In DNA, the CDR3 is TGCGCCAGCAGCGACGGGACAGGCCGCTACGAGCAGTACGTC. The chain links TRBV5-1 to TRBJ2-7; 8 nucleotides align to TRBD1. V lost 4 bases to trimming and J lost 3 bases; unmatched junction nucleotides: 6. This CDR3 is built from 14 residues. Germline CDR1 SGHRS, CDR2 YFSETQ.

This clonotype was recorded at least ten times. V is TRBV7-8 and J is TRBJ2-2; 12 bases are shared with TRBD1. This CDR3 contains 18 residues. The germline V gene has CDR1 SGHVS and CDR2 FQNEAQ. V shed 6 bases and J 2 bases; nucleotides not matched to a gene: 10. The CDR3 bases are TGTGCCAGCAGAAACCCCTCCGGGACAGGGGGCAACACCGGGGAGCTGTTTTTT. Translated, it gives CASRNPSGTGGNTGELFF. Together with reference TRBV7-8 and TRBJ2-2, the CDR3 gives the full variable domain: GAGVSQSPRYKVAKRGQDVALRCDPISGHVSLFWYQQALGQGPEFLTYFQNEAQLDKSGLPSDRFFAERPEGSVSTLKIQRTQQEDSAVYLCASRNPSGTGGNTGELFFGEGSRLTVL.

This clonotype was recorded a few times. The chain recombines TRBV28 with TRBJ2-1; possibly TRBD2 for D (5 bases). V lost 7 bases to trimming and J lost 9 bases, with 16 bases between them. The CDR3 covers 13 residues. Germline CDR1 and CDR2: MDHEN and SYDVKM. The CDR3 spells CASIGPGDSEQFF. The CDR3 nucleotides read TGTGCCAGCATTGGTCCCGGGGATAGTGAGCAGTTCTTC. The full variable domain, rest sourced from reference TRBV28 and TRBJ2-1, is DVKVTQSSRYLVKRTGEKVFLECVQDMDHENMFWYRQDPGLGLRLIYFSYDVKMKEKGDIPEGYSVSREKKERFSLILESASTNQTSMYLCASIGPGDSEQFFGPGTRLTVL.

This clonotype was seen repeatedly, ten times or more. The J gene is TRBJ2-1, the V gene TRBV7-3, with 9 bases aligning to TRBD2. The CDR3 loop spans 16 amino acids. Germline V CDR1 and CDR2: SGHTA, FQGTGA. Losses at the gene ends were 2 bases for V and 8 bases for J; bases not matched to a gene: 10. CDR3 loop: CASSLLWGGGAYEQFF. CDR3 bases: TGTGCCAGCAGCTTATTGTGGGGCGGGGGGGCTTATGAGCAGTTCTTC.

This sequence joins TRBV5-4 and TRBJ2-7, with 12 bases identical to TRBD1. The CDR3 consists of 15 residues. V was clipped by 4 bases and J by 4 bases; unmatched bases: 6. CDR1 is SGHNT, CDR2 YYREEE, per germline (reference sequence). The DNA for the CDR3 is TGTGCCAGCAGCCTCCCGGGACAGGGGGCATACGAGCAGTACTTC. Protein sequence: CASSLPGQGAYEQYF.

This clonotype was counted ten times or more. The chain uses TRBV4-2 and TRBJ1-3, with a weak D call TRBD1 (5 bases). V was trimmed by 1 base and J by 4 bases, leaving 14 bases between them. This CDR3 has 16 amino acids. The germline gives CDR1 LGHNA, CDR2 YNFKEQ. The CDR3 region is CASSQAWRQGGNTIYF. As DNA, the CDR3 is TGTGCCAGCAGCCAAGCTTGGAGGCAGGGCGGAAACACCATATATTTT.

This clonotype was picked up many times. This sequence joins TRBV20-1 and TRBJ1-1, with a tentative D call TRBD1 (5 bases). V lost 1 base and J lost 6, with 15 bases in between. The CDR3 is 14 amino acids. CDR1 is DFQATT, CDR2 SNEGSKA, per germline (reference sequence). The CDR3 nucleotides are TGCAGTGCTAGAGTCCCGGGGCGGGTGGCTGAAGCTTTCTTT. Protein sequence: CSARVPGRVAEAFF.

This clonotype was detected ten times or more. The gene calls are TRBV5-1 and TRBJ1-1; possibly TRBD1 for D (5 bases). CDR1 is SGHRS, CDR2 YFSETQ, per germline. Between the trimmed V and J ends, which lost 4 bases and 1 base, there was a span of 8 bases. This CDR3 has 13 amino acids. The DNA for the CDR3 is TGCGCCAGCAGCGTAACAGGGAACACTGAAGCTTTCTTT. This sequence encodes CASSVTGNTEAFF.

In this sample, this clonotype turned up many times. This chain joins TRBV5-1 and TRBJ1-2; D is uncertain. The CDR3 runs to 13 residues. Germline lookup yields CDR1 SGHRS and CDR2 YFSETQ. Trimming stripped 2 bases from V and 6 bases from J, with 11 bases between. The CDR3 sequence: CASSLEGFDGYTF. The CDR3 DNA sequence: TGCGCCAGCAGCTTAGAAGGATTTGATGGCTACACCTTC.

This clonotype was found many times. V is TRBV6-2 or TRBV6-3 and J is TRBJ2-7; no firm D call. This CDR3 contains 15 residues. V was pared by 0 bases and J by 2 bases, with 11 bases between. Germline CDR1 reads MNHEY; CDR2 reads SVGEGT. The CDR3 loop is CASSYSPTPTYEQYF. The CDR3 DNA reads as TGTGCCAGCAGTTACTCCCCGACACCGACCTACGAGCAGTACTTC.

This clonotype has at least ten counts. The chain combines TRBV28 with TRBJ1-5; the D is unclear. The CDR3 is 12 residues long. V gave up 2 bases and J gave up 2 bases, with 1 base separating them. Germline V gene sequence: CDR1 MDHEN, CDR2 SYDVKM. The CDR3 DNA reads as TGTGCCAGCAGTTTACGCAATCAGCCCCAGCATTTT. Translating it yields CASSLRNQPQHF.

This clonotype was counted many times. The J gene is TRBJ1-1, the V gene TRBV27, with D uncertain. The CDR3 contains 14 residues. Per germline, CDR1 MNHEY and CDR2 SMNVEV (reference sequence). V lost 7 bases and J 5 bases, leaving 17 bases between the germline ends. The CDR3 here is CASTPYGARTEAFF. In DNA, the CDR3 is TGTGCCAGCACTCCTTATGGCGCAAGAACTGAAGCTTTCTTT.

This clonotype was counted at least ten times. The V and J genes are TRBV12-3 or TRBV12-4 and TRBJ2-5; 10 nucleotides align to TRBD2. The CDR3 is made up of 14 amino acids. With V trimmed by 7 bases and J by 2 bases, 4 bases remained unmatched. In DNA, the CDR3 is TGTGCCAGCACCAAACTAGCGGGACAAGAGACCCAGTACTTC. It translates to CASTKLAGQETQYF.

This clonotype was detected a few times. The chain recombines TRBV18 with TRBJ2-3; D gene uncertain. Germline CDR1 and CDR2: KGHSH and LQKENI. The CDR3 length is 14 residues. Between the trimmed V and J ends, which lost 0 bases and 7 bases, there was a span of 11 bases. This CDR3 reads CASSPPILENTQYF. The CDR3 nucleotides are TGTGCCAGCTCACCACCGATCTTGGAGAATACGCAGTATTTT.

This rearrangement joins TRBV23-1 to TRBJ2-7; no clear D gene. TRBV23-1 is given ORF status, its function remaining uncertain. The CDR3 spans 12 residues. V lost 11 bases to trimming and J lost 2 bases, with 13 bases between them. The CDR3 reads CASFSRPYEQYV. The CDR3 coding sequence is TGCGCCTCCTTTAGCCGTCCCTACGAGCAGTACGTC.

The chain carries TRBV20-1 and TRBJ1-5; D is unclear. CDR1 and CDR2 from the germline V gene are DFQATT and SNEGSKA (reference sequence). V dropped 3 bases and J dropped 0 bases, with 6 bases sitting between them. The CDR3 is 13 amino acids. CDR3 sequence reads: CSASQDSNQPQHF. CDR3 DNA sequence: TGCAGTGCTAGCCAGGATAGCAATCAGCCCCAGCATTTT.

This clonotype was counted ten times or more. V and J are TRBV5-1 and TRBJ1-2; unclear D gene. The CDR3 has 14 residues. Between the trimmed V and J ends, which lost 0 bases and 8 bases, there was a span of 14 bases. Germline values: CDR1 SGHRS, CDR2 YFSETQ. The CDR3 loop is CASSLDGSFDGYTF. In DNA, the CDR3 is TGCGCCAGCAGCTTGGACGGGTCTTTTGACGGCTACACCTTC.

This clonotype has at least ten counts. The rearrangement uses TRBV20-1 and TRBJ2-5; possibly TRBD1 for D (5 bases). V was pared by 2 bases and J by 4 bases, with 5 bases between. Germline values: CDR1 DFQATT, CDR2 SNEGSKA (reference sequence). This CDR3 has 11 amino acids. In DNA form, the CDR3 reads TGCAGTGCTAGACAGGGAGAGACCCAGTACTTC. Translated, it gives CSARQGETQYF.

The table lists this clonotype with many counts. The chain has TRBV4-3 and TRBJ1-1; 7 bases align to TRBD1. J gave up 5 bases and V 6 bases, and 6 bases lay outside the gene matches. Germline lookup yields CDR1 LGHNA and CDR2 YSLEER. This CDR3 region has 13 residues. The CDR3 loop is CASSMTGRTEAFF. CDR3 coding DNA: TGCGCCAGCAGTATGACAGGGCGGACTGAAGCTTTCTTT.

Concerning this clonotype itself: At one boundary the junction diverges from the germline segment, which might be a read error. CDR3 bases: TGCTGTGCTAGAGACCAACAAGGACTAGCGCTTTGGAATGAGCAGTTCTTC. Protein sequence: CCARDQQGLALWNEQFF. The J gene is TRBJ2-1, the V gene TRBV20-1; 9 nucleotides match TRBD2. Germline V gene lookup returns CDR1 DFQATT and CDR2 SNEGSKA (reference sequence). The CDR3 extends over 17 amino acids.

The chain couples TRBV5-1 to TRBJ1-4; the D gene is possibly TRBD1 (5 bases). Germline V gene data show CDR1 as SGHRS and CDR2 as YFSETQ. Trimming removed 0 bases at V and 1 base at J, with 7 bases between. The CDR3 extends over 15 amino acids. The CDR3 spells CASSLARGTNEKLFF. DNA of the CDR3: TGCGCCAGCAGCTTGGCGAGGGGAACTAATGAAAAACTGTTTTTT.